This entry lists 28 T cell receptor beta chains sequenced from one sample in a study of HIV-infected children after antiretroviral therapy interruption. The TCR library was built from RNA with a 3' RACE protocol and unique molecular identifiers. TCRdb reprocessed the 3' RACE reads via MiXCR and lists one record per CDR3 protein. The table records about 86,000 distinct CDR3 sequences, around 6.9% of them present only once. Treatment noted: PENTA 11 planned treatment interruption arm or continuous ART arm. The sequenced sample was CD45RA+ CD4+ T cells from PBMCs, pooled from several time points, obtained from a donor given antiretroviral therapy, either interrupted or continuous. Subset reported: naive CD4+ CD45RA+ CD45RO- T cells. Source of these receptors: a pool of human donors with HIV.

This clonotype was recorded many times. The chain employs TRBV5-4 and TRBJ1-1; no firm D call. The CDR3 has 14 residues. V was trimmed by 0 bases and J by 1 base, leaving 7 bases between them. Germline CDR1 reads SGHNT; CDR2 reads YYREEE (reference sequence). The CDR3 region is CASSLVGENTEAFF. CDR3 nucleotide sequence: TGTGCCAGCAGCTTGGTCGGGGAGAACACTGAAGCTTTCTTT.

This clonotype was detected many times. This chain connects TRBV27 to TRBJ1-5, with D unclear. The ends were cut back, 0 bases at V and 4 bases at J, with 10 bases in the middle. CDR3 size: 15 residues. Germline V gives CDR1 MNHEY, CDR2 SMNVEV (reference sequence). In DNA, the CDR3 is TGTGCCAGCAGTTTATCGATGACCGAGAATCAGCCCCAGCATTTT. It translates to CASSLSMTENQPQHF.

This clonotype came up many times. J is TRBJ2-7 and V is TRBV6-2 or TRBV6-3; 7 nucleotides match TRBD2. This CDR3 is built from 12 residues. Unmatched junction bases numbered 6, after V lost 8 bases and J lost 5 bases. Germline lookup yields CDR1 MNHEY and CDR2 SVGEGT. CDR3 DNA: TGTGCCAGCCGGGAGGAAGTGAACGAGCAGTACTTC. It specifies CASREEVNEQYF.

This clonotype has just a few counts. CDR3 in DNA: TGTGCCAGCCAAACCCCGGGGAACACCGGGGAGCTGTTTTTT. It encodes CASQTPGNTGELFF. This chain links TRBV6-2 or TRBV6-3 with TRBJ2-2; D gene ambiguous. The CDR3 runs to 14 residues. The germline gives CDR1 MNHEY, CDR2 SVGEGT. V was trimmed by 8 bases and J by 1 base, leaving 11 bases between them.

This clonotype was observed many times. This chain connects TRBV12-3 or TRBV12-4 to TRBJ1-5; TRBD1 might be the D (5 bases). CDR3 size: 13 residues. V lost 5 bases and J lost 5, with 10 bases in between. In nucleotides, the CDR3 is TGTGCCAGCAGTCGGGACGGGGATCAGCCCCAGCATTTT. Amino acid sequence: CASSRDGDQPQHF.

Comments on this clonotype: A read error may explain this, as a much larger clone is one base away. V usage is TRBV2 and J usage is TRBJ1-2; D not resolved. This CDR3 has 12 amino acids. The germline CDR1 and CDR2 sequences are SNHLY and FYNNEI. CDR3 bases: TGTGCCAGCAGTGAGGGTTACTATGGCTACATCTTC. Translating it yields CASSEGYYGYIF. The full variable domain, with the rest looked up from reference TRBV2 and TRBJ1-2, is EPEVTQTPSHQVTQMGQEVILRCVPISNHLYFYWYRQILGQKVEFLVSFYNNEISEKSEIFDDQFSVERPDGSNFTLKIRSTKLEDSAMYFCASSEGYYGYIFGSGTRLTVV.

This clonotype was seen many times. This chain connects TRBV4-2 to TRBJ2-7, with a tentative D call TRBD1 (6 bases). Germline CDR1 reads LGHNA; CDR2 reads YNFKEQ. The V end was cut by 0 bases, the J end by 4 bases, with 13 bases between. The CDR3 is 15 amino acids. CDR3 in amino acids: CASSQEPEQGYEQYF. CDR3 DNA: TGTGCCAGCAGCCAAGAGCCGGAGCAGGGGTACGAGCAGTACTTC.

Many counts were recorded for this clonotype. The V and J genes are TRBV9 and TRBJ2-3, with 13 positions matching TRBD2. Trimming at V came to 4 bases and at J to 2 bases, leaving 10 bases not matched to a gene. There are 18 residues in the CDR3. Germline loops: CDR1 SGDLS, CDR2 YYNGEE. The CDR3 DNA reads TGTGCCAGCAGCCCCCAACTAGCGGGAGGGCCTTCCACAGATACGCAGTATTTT. Translated: CASSPQLAGGPSTDTQYF.

V is TRBV27 and J is TRBJ2-1, with TRBD1 identical over 10 bases. The junction had 4 bases not matched to a gene; V was cut back by 1 base and J by 4 bases. CDR3 length: 16 amino acids. The germline V gene encodes CDR1 MNHEY and CDR2 SMNVEV (reference sequence). Here the CDR3 DNA reads TGTGCCAGCAGTTTATGGGACAGGGGCCGTTACAATGAGCAGTTCTTC. It is translated as CASSLWDRGRYNEQFF.

The sample holds many counts of this clonotype. This sequence joins TRBV12-3 or TRBV12-4 and TRBJ1-5, with D unresolved. The germline V and J ends were trimmed by 7 bases and 5 bases, with 12 bases remaining between them. The CDR3 is made up of 13 amino acids. CDR3 protein: CASTPDGYQPQHF. The CDR3 region has the DNA TGTGCCAGCACCCCGGACGGATATCAGCCCCAGCATTTT.

This clonotype appeared a few times. The chain links TRBV7-3 to TRBJ2-2, with unresolved D. With 5 bases removed from V and 6 bases from J, the gap between germline ends came to 10 bases. The CDR3 has 13 residues. Germline V gene data show CDR1 as SGHTA and CDR2 as FQGTGA. CDR3 bases: TGTGCCAGCAGCCCAGGCATCTCCGGGGAGCTGTTTTTT. It is translated as CASSPGISGELFF. Variable domain in full (rest from reference TRBV7-3 and TRBJ2-2): GAGVSQTPSNKVTEKGKYVELRCDPISGHTALYWYRQSLGQGPEFLIYFQGTGAADDSGLPNDRFFAVRPEGSVSTLKIQRTERGDSAVYLCASSPGISGELFFGEGSRLTVL.

The V call is TRBV30, the J call TRBJ2-1; no clear D. The CDR3 spans 11 residues. V was cut by 0 bases and J by 5 bases, with 2 bases left in between. Germline CDR1 GTSNPN, CDR2 SVGIG (reference sequence). The CDR3 is CAWSVNNEQFF. The CDR3 DNA reads as TGTGCCTGGAGTGTAAACAATGAGCAGTTCTTC.

For this clonotype: This may arise from a read error, as a much more abundant clone is one base away. Since no conserved phenylalanine or tryptophan closes the CDR3, a read error is the likely cause. The CDR3 loop reads CASSVDPAFDSPLHL. The CDR3 DNA reads as TGTGCCAGCAGCGTAGATCCCGCTTTCGATTCACCCCTCCACTTA. The chain recombines TRBV9 with TRBJ1-6; D not resolved. CDR3 size: 15 residues. Germline V gene lookup returns CDR1 SGDLS and CDR2 YYNGEE. Deletions cut 0 bases from V and 8 bases from J, with 12 bases between.

This clonotype was counted ten times or more. This chain uses TRBV25-1 with TRBJ2-1; the match to TRBD2 covers 8 bases. Trimming at V came to 1 base and at J to 6 bases, leaving 11 bases not matched to a gene. The CDR3 runs 17 residues. The germline V gene encodes CDR1 MGHDK and CDR2 SYGVNS. DNA for the CDR3: TGTGCCAGCAGTGAATTAGGGCACGGGAGGGGAACCAATGAGCAGTTCTTC. Translated, it gives CASSELGHGRGTNEQFF.

The chain is built from TRBV5-1 and TRBJ2-2; D is uncertain. Between the trimmed V and J ends, which lost 2 bases and 1 base, there was a span of 9 bases. Germline assignment: CDR1 SGHRS and CDR2 YFSETQ. The CDR3 loop spans 15 amino acids. CDR3 sequence (DNA): TGCGCCAGCAGCTTAGACCGACAGAACACCGGGGAGCTGTTTTTT. Its translation: CASSLDRQNTGELFF.

This clonotype was seen repeatedly, ten times or more. V and J are TRBV11-3 and TRBJ2-5, with 13 bases matching TRBD2. Germline V gene lookup returns CDR1 SGHNT and CDR2 YENEEA. The trim removed 1 base at V and 2 bases at J, leaving 10 bases unmatched. This CDR3 comprises 19 residues. The CDR3 bases are TGTGCCAGCAGCTTAGGAGGACTAGCGGGAGTCCGACAACAAGAGACCCAGTACTTC. Its protein is CASSLGGLAGVRQQETQYF.

This clonotype was detected many times. The rearrangement uses TRBV20-1 and TRBJ2-1; D is ambiguous. The CDR3 has 15 residues. The germline gives CDR1 DFQATT, CDR2 SNEGSKA (reference sequence). Trimming removed 5 bases at V and 0 bases at J, with 14 bases between. DNA of the CDR3: TGCAGTGCTTCTAGACCCGAAAGCTCCTACAATGAGCAGTTCTTC. Translated: CSASRPESSYNEQFF.

In its sample, this clonotype was seen a few times. The chain links TRBV3-1 to TRBJ2-1, with D unclear. Trimming removed 0 bases at V and 12 bases at J, with 6 bases between. The CDR3 is made up of 11 amino acids. CDR1 is LGHDT and CDR2 is YNNKEL in the germline V gene (reference sequence). The CDR3 loop reads CASSQEGWQFF. Written as DNA, the CDR3 is TGTGCCAGCAGCCAAGAGGGGTGGCAGTTCTTC.

Many counts were recorded for this clonotype. V is TRBV12-3 or TRBV12-4 and J is TRBJ2-7; TRBD1 is a possible D gene (7 bases). This CDR3 is 16 amino acids long. V was cut by 5 bases and J by 1 base, with 18 bases left in between. Here the CDR3 reads CASSLRGGGGSYEQYF. As DNA, the CDR3 is TGTGCCAGCAGTCTTAGAGGAGGGGGCGGGTCCTACGAGCAGTACTTC.

This clonotype has ten or more counts. V usage is TRBV3-1 and J usage is TRBJ1-5; D not resolved. There are 14 residues in the CDR3. The V end lost 0 bases, the J end lost 1 base, and 4 bases lay between the germline ends. Per the germline V gene, CDR1 is LGHDT and CDR2 is YNNKEL (reference sequence). The CDR3 spells CASSQDVSNQPQHF. In DNA form, the CDR3 reads TGTGCCAGCAGCCAAGATGTGAGCAATCAGCCCCAGCATTTT. The whole variable domain, remainder taken from reference TRBV3-1 and TRBJ1-5, is DTAVSQTPKYLVTQMGNDKSIKCEQNLGHDTMYWYKQDSKKFLKIMFSYNNKELIINETVPNRFSPKSPDKAHLNLHINSLELGDSAVYFCASSQDVSNQPQHFGDGTRLSIL.

This clonotype appeared many times. The genes are TRBV28 and TRBJ1-6; 9 nucleotides line up with TRBD1. Germline V gene lookup returns CDR1 MDHEN and CDR2 SYDVKM. After removal of 2 bases from V and 7 bases from J, the junction contained 3 bases not matched to a gene. CDR3 length: 15 amino acids. The CDR3 reads CASSLPGQGNSPLHF. For the CDR3, the DNA is TGTGCCAGCAGTTTACCGGGACAGGGAAATTCACCCCTCCACTTT.

This chain uses TRBV7-9 with TRBJ2-1, with D perhaps TRBD2 (6 bases). In germline, CDR1 is SEHNR, CDR2 FQNEAQ (reference sequence). Deletions cut 8 bases from V and 6 bases from J, with 26 bases between. The CDR3 totals 17 residues. This CDR3 is CASLVWGRPRVGNEQFF. The CDR3, as DNA: TGTGCCAGCCTCGTATGGGGGAGGCCCCGGGTTGGCAATGAGCAGTTCTTC.

This clonotype has ten or more counts. The chain combines TRBV5-5 with TRBJ2-4; TRBD2 is a possible D gene (6 bases). The CDR3 is made up of 14 amino acids. V was pared by 4 bases and J by 9 bases, with 17 bases between. From germline, CDR1 is SGHKS and CDR2 YYEKEE (reference sequence). The CDR3 loop reads CASSRRDSESIQYF. The CDR3 DNA is TGTGCCAGCAGCCGCCGGGACTCCGAATCCATTCAGTACTTC.

This clonotype was seen many times. This chain's CDR3 is CASSHPNKNEQFF. The CDR3 DNA reads as TGTGCCAGCAGTCACCCTAATAAGAATGAGCAGTTCTTC. The J gene is TRBJ2-1, the V gene TRBV6-6; D is ambiguous. Germline V gene lookup returns CDR1 MNHNY and CDR2 SVGAGI (reference sequence). The V end was cut by 5 bases, the J end by 7 bases, with 12 bases between. CDR3 length: 13 residues.

This clonotype appeared many times. This chain connects TRBV3-1 to TRBJ2-3; unclear D gene. The CDR3 spans 15 residues. Trimming took off 3 bases at V and 1 base at J, with 11 bases between the two ends. CDR1 and CDR2 (germline): LGHDT, YNNKEL (reference sequence). The CDR3 DNA reads TGTGCCAGCAGCCATAGGGATGTCGGCACAGATACGCAGTATTTT. It translates to CASSHRDVGTDTQYF.

This clonotype has a count of ten or more. The rearrangement joins TRBV3-1 to TRBJ2-3; D possibly uses TRBD1 or TRBD2 (6 bases each). The CDR3 has 15 amino acids. Trimming stripped 0 bases from V and 7 bases from J, with 14 bases between. Germline V gene lookup returns CDR1 LGHDT and CDR2 YNNKEL (reference sequence). CDR3 nucleotide sequence: TGTGCCAGCAGCCAAGATCGGGGGCGAGTGAATACGCAGTATTTT. Translating gives CASSQDRGRVNTQYF.

The sample holds many counts of this clonotype. The genes are TRBV13 and TRBJ2-1, with D possibly being TRBD1 or TRBD2 (5 bases each). Germline loops: CDR1 PRHDT, CDR2 FYEKMQ (reference sequence). The V end was cut by 8 bases, the J end by 9 bases, with 17 bases between. The CDR3 runs to 13 residues. The CDR3 spells CASSLWGYAEQFF. The DNA for the CDR3 is TGTGCCAGCTCTCTCTGGGGGTATGCTGAGCAGTTCTTC.

The table lists this clonotype with a few counts. The V and J genes are TRBV9 and TRBJ2-3; TRBD2 agrees at 11 bases. V lost 0 bases, J lost 4 bases, and 10 bases stayed unmatched. The CDR3 runs 18 residues. CDR1 and CDR2 (germline): SGDLS, YYNGEE. CDR3 residues: CASSVGLAGRKVPDTQYF. DNA for the CDR3: TGTGCCAGCAGCGTAGGACTAGCGGGGAGAAAAGTGCCAGATACGCAGTATTTT.